The clone carrying this T cell receptor beta chain was recorded only once. Its antigen is as yet unknown. CD8 cells classed as naive were CD45RO-negative and positively selected for CCR7, excluding terminally differentiated effector memory CD45RA+ cells. This sample stems from a study of shared clonotypes between healthy human individuals. Study-wide context: CD4 naive and memory got three plates each, CD8 naive two, CD8 memory one.

Whole-study findings and limits: Researchers sampled blood only, noting tissue repertoires likely differ.

Per the germline V gene, CDR1 is LNHDA and CDR2 is SQIVND (reference sequence). This CDR3 spans 14 amino acids. V was pared by 5 bases and J by 5 bases, with 9 bases of the junction left unmatched. Clones were sequenced by immunoSEQ multiplex PCR, and TCRdb holds only the in-frame ones, with some missing. This sample has millions of clones, with about 95% found just once. The clonotype was recovered from a man aged 18 to 29 in good health. The rearrangement uses TRBV19 and TRBJ2-7; TRBD1 aligns across 7 bases. Sequenced: naive CD8+ T cells sorted from blood. CDR3 nucleotide sequence: TGTGCCAGTAGTGTGACAGGGTGGAACGACGAGCAGTACTTC. Translation: CASSVTGWNDEQYF.